Below are 25 T cell receptor beta chains sequenced from a single sample in a study of blood T cells in healthy people across ages. With a J-beta primer mix and a sample-barcoded 5' primer, a second PCR ran 7 to 11 cycles. Via MiXCR, TCRdb re-called the 5' RACE reads, giving one row per CDR3 protein. The repertoire holds about 1,500,000 distinct CDR3 sequences, with 42% as singletons. The sample was blood. The receptors were gathered from a woman aged 18-30 years in good health.

This chain joins TRBV7-6 and TRBJ1-1, with 7 bases identical to TRBD1. V trimming: 0 bases; J trimming: 6 bases; junction bases outside the gene matches: 4. The CDR3 is 14 amino acids. Germline V CDR1 and CDR2: SGHVS, FNYEAQ. The DNA for the CDR3 is TGTGCCAGCAGCTTAGCAACAGGGGAGCCTGAAGCTTTCTTT. This translates into CASSLATGEPEAFF.

This clonotype has just one count. The chain recombines TRBV9 with TRBJ2-7, with unresolved D. Per germline, CDR1 SGDLS and CDR2 YYNGEE. CDR3 length equals 14 residues. Deletions cut 4 bases from V and 0 bases from J, with 11 bases between. The CDR3 DNA reads as TGTGCCAGCAGCTCGGGTTTTGGCTCCTACGAGCAGTACTTC. Translation: CASSSGFGSYEQYF.

This clonotype was counted only a few times. The chain carries TRBV6-6 and TRBJ2-7, with 11 bases lining up with TRBD2. Germline CDR1 reads MNHNY; CDR2 reads SVGAGI (reference sequence). This CDR3 is built from 16 residues. J gave up 5 bases and V 0 bases, and 6 bases lay outside the gene matches. The CDR3 nucleotides read TGTGCCAGCAGTTACTCGGCTAGCGGGAGGCTCCACGAGCAGTACTTC. Its protein product is CASSYSASGRLHEQYF.

This clonotype was seen more than once but under ten times. The junction shows a germline mismatch at one end, possibly a read error. The rearrangement joins TRBV6-5 to TRBJ1-4; perhaps TRBD1 as D (5 bases). The CDR3 contains 16 residues. From germline, CDR1 is MNHEY and CDR2 SVGAGI. The DNA of the CDR3 is TGTGCCAGCTCTCCCAAGGGGATTGCAACTAATGAGAAACTGTTTTTT. Protein: CASSPKGIATNEKLFF.

CDR3 residues: CASSEKVRTSTNEKLFF. DNA for the CDR3: TGTGCCAGCAGTGAAAAAGTCAGAACATCAACTAATGAAAAACTGTTTTTT. J is TRBJ1-4 and V is TRBV6-1; D gene ambiguous. V lost 2 bases and J 0 bases, leaving 13 bases between the germline ends. CDR1 and CDR2 (germline): MNHNS, SASEGT. The CDR3 is made up of 17 amino acids.

V gene TRBV11-2 combines with J gene TRBJ2-7; TRBD2 matches 8 bases. Per germline, CDR1 SGHAT and CDR2 FQNNGV. Trimming cost V 5 bases and J 1 base; bases outside gene matches: 10. CDR3 length: 16 amino acids. This CDR3 reads CASSPEAGVVSYEQYF. CDR3 DNA: TGTGCCAGCAGCCCGGAAGCGGGAGTGGTGTCCTACGAGCAGTACTTC.

J is TRBJ1-1 and V is TRBV5-1, with D possibly matching TRBD1 (6 bases). Deletions cut 4 bases from V and 1 base from J, with 17 bases between. Germline loops: CDR1 SGHRS, CDR2 YFSETQ. CDR3 length equals 16 residues. The DNA of the CDR3 is TGCGCCAGCAGCCCCGGGACACTGGTCTGGAACACTGAAGCTTTCTTT. Amino acids: CASSPGTLVWNTEAFF.

This clonotype occurred a few times. This chain joins TRBV28 and TRBJ2-1; perhaps TRBD2 as D (5 bases). CDR1 and CDR2 (germline): MDHEN, SYDVKM. The CDR3 is 15 residues long. V lost 8 bases, J lost 4 bases, and 18 bases lay in between. CDR3 protein: CASGVDSQAYNEQFF. The CDR3 region has the DNA TGTGCCAGCGGGGTGGACTCCCAGGCTTACAATGAGCAGTTCTTC. The whole variable domain, filled in from reference TRBV28 and TRBJ2-1, reads DVKVTQSSRYLVKRTGEKVFLECVQDMDHENMFWYRQDPGLGLRLIYFSYDVKMKEKGDIPEGYSVSREKKERFSLILESASTNQTSMYLCASGVDSQAYNEQFFGPGTRLTVL.

V usage is TRBV7-6 and J usage is TRBJ2-7; no reliable D call. V was shortened by 5 bases and J by 2 bases, with 13 bases between the two germline ends. Per the germline V gene, CDR1 is SGHVS and CDR2 is FNYEAQ. The CDR3 totals 14 residues. CDR3 nucleotide sequence: TGTGCCAGCAGCCGGCTTGGTCGTCCCTACGAGCAGTACTTC. As protein: CASSRLGRPYEQYF.

V gene TRBV19 combines with J gene TRBJ2-7, with TRBD2 as a possible D gene (5 bases). The germline V gene has CDR1 LNHDA and CDR2 SQIVND (reference sequence). The CDR3 contains 13 residues. The V and J ends lost 5 bases and 2 bases respectively, with 10 bases between them. CDR3 coding DNA: TGTGCCAGTAGTGGGAGTGCCACCTACGAGCAGTACTTC. Amino acid sequence: CASSGSATYEQYF.

Remarks on this clonotype: This may stem from a read error, because a much larger clone lies one nucleotide away. V gene TRBV5-1 combines with J gene TRBJ2-7; D unresolved. CDR1 and CDR2 (germline): SGHRS, YFSETQ. The CDR3 totals 14 residues. DNA of the CDR3: TGTGCCAGCAGCCTGGAGAGCTCCTACAATGAGCAGTACTTC. This sequence encodes CASSLESSYNEQYF. Complete variable domain (other parts from reference TRBV5-1 and TRBJ2-7): KAGVTQTPRYLIKTRGQQVTLSCSPISGHRSVSWYQQTPGQGLQFLFEYFSETQRNKGNFPGRFSGRQFSNSRSEMNVSTLELGDSALYLCASSLESSYNEQYFGPGTRLTVT.

This clonotype was counted a few times. The rearrangement joins TRBV20-1 to TRBJ2-3; 15 nucleotides agree with TRBD2. CDR3 length: 15 residues. Germline CDR1 and CDR2: DFQATT and SNEGSKA (reference sequence). J lost 4 bases, V lost 7 bases, and 6 bases had no gene match. The CDR3 reads CSGLWTSGRADTQYF. The CDR3 nucleotides are TGCAGTGGACTCTGGACTAGCGGGAGGGCAGATACGCAGTATTTT.

In DNA, the CDR3 is TGTGCCAGCAGTTTTCTGGGTGGGGGGGCTTGGGGTGATAAAAACATTCAGTACTTC. It is translated as CASSFLGGGAWGDKNIQYF. The chain is built from TRBV28 and TRBJ2-4, with a weak D call TRBD2 (7 bases). CDR1 is MDHEN and CDR2 is SYDVKM in the germline V gene. This CDR3 is built from 19 residues. Trimming pared 3 bases from V and 4 bases from J, leaving 25 bases between.

The chain has TRBV2 and TRBJ2-7, with TRBD1 matching 7 bases. This CDR3 has 13 amino acids. V gave up 7 bases and J gave up 4 bases; unmatched junction bases: 7. Germline V gene data show CDR1 as SNHLY and CDR2 as FYNNEI. The CDR3 sequence is CASTPKDRYEQYF. DNA of the CDR3: TGTGCCAGCACCCCTAAGGACAGGTACGAGCAGTACTTC.

This clonotype was detected a few times. V usage is TRBV28 and J usage is TRBJ2-6, with 7 positions matching TRBD1. CDR1 and CDR2 from the germline V gene are MDHEN and SYDVKM. The CDR3 loop spans 17 amino acids. V shed 4 bases and J 0 bases; nucleotides not matched to a gene: 6. CDR3 DNA: TGTGCCAGCAGTTACCGACAGGGCCACTCTGGGGCCAACGTCCTGACTTTC. Protein: CASSYRQGHSGANVLTF.

The V gene is TRBV20-1, the J gene TRBJ2-3; D remains unclear. The CDR3 sequence is 14 residues long. The V end was cut by 5 bases, the J end by 0 bases, with 12 bases between. Germline V CDR1 and CDR2: DFQATT, SNEGSKA (reference sequence). The CDR3 reads CSAPTGGSTDTQYF. CDR3 bases: TGCAGTGCTCCAACGGGTGGAAGCACAGATACGCAGTATTTT.

In its sample, this clonotype was seen a few times. V is TRBV20-1 and J is TRBJ2-1; a weak D match, TRBD2 (6 bases). V was pared by 3 bases and J by 7 bases, with 22 bases between. The CDR3 loop spans 16 amino acids. Germline V gene data show CDR1 as DFQATT and CDR2 as SNEGSKA (reference sequence). DNA of the CDR3: TGCAGTGCTAGCCAGCCGGGGACTCCCCTTGGGAATGAGCAGTTCTTC. Its protein is CSASQPGTPLGNEQFF.

This chain joins TRBV14 and TRBJ2-7, with D unresolved. This CDR3 spans 13 amino acids. V was pared by 0 bases and J by 6 bases, with 9 bases between. Germline V gene data show CDR1 as SGHDN and CDR2 as FVKESK. DNA of the CDR3: TGTGCCAGCAGCCAAGATCCCAGGAGCGAGCAGTACTTC. It encodes CASSQDPRSEQYF.

This clonotype was seen a handful of times. The V and J genes are TRBV12-3 or TRBV12-4 and TRBJ2-2; 10 bases map to TRBD1. V dropped 8 bases and J dropped 6; count of bases not matched to a gene: 9. This CDR3 spans 15 amino acids. CDR3 bases: TGTGCCAGCTCGGGGACAGGGGATCTTGCCGGGGAGCTGTTTTTT. This encodes CASSGTGDLAGELFF.

V gene TRBV5-4 combines with J gene TRBJ2-3, with 11 bases identical to TRBD2. CDR1 is SGHNT, CDR2 YYREEE, per germline (reference sequence). The junction had 8 bases not matched to a gene; V was cut back by 0 bases and J by 2 bases. CDR3 length equals 18 residues. The CDR3 bases are TGTGCCAGCAGCTTGGCAACCCTAGCGGGGGGTTTCACAGATACGCAGTATTTT. It translates to CASSLATLAGGFTDTQYF.

Concerning this clonotype: This may arise from a read error, as a much more abundant clone is one base away. The V call is TRBV29-1, the J call TRBJ2-1; D not resolved. Germline loops: CDR1 SQVTM, CDR2 ANQGSEA. The CDR3 loop spans 10 amino acids. CDR3 loop: CSFSYNGQFF. DNA of the CDR3: TGCAGCTTCAGCTACAATGGGCAGTTCTTC.

The chain has TRBV15 and TRBJ2-1, with D unresolved. V lost 0 bases to trimming and J lost 10 bases, with 7 bases between them. The CDR3 extends over 12 amino acids. Germline loops: CDR1 LNHNV, CDR2 YYDKDF (reference sequence). Here the CDR3 DNA reads TGTGCCACCAGCAGAGATCGAAGCGAGCAGTTCTTC. Translated, it gives CATSRDRSEQFF.

This clonotype was detected many times. The rearrangement uses TRBV7-9 and TRBJ2-4, with D unresolved. CDR3 length equals 13 residues. The germline V and J ends were trimmed by 5 bases and 8 bases, with 13 bases remaining between them. Germline-derived CDR1 and CDR2 are SEHNR and FQNEAQ (reference sequence). The CDR3 protein is CASSLTHSDIQYF. CDR3 DNA sequence: TGTGCCAGCAGCCTAACTCACAGCGACATTCAGTACTTC. The full variable domain, its missing parts supplied by reference TRBV7-9 and TRBJ2-4, is DTGVSQNPRHKITKRGQNVTFRCDPISEHNRLYWYRQTLGQGPEFLTYFQNEAQLEKSRLLSDRFSAERPKGSFSTLEIQRTEQGDSAMYLCASSLTHSDIQYFGAGTRLSVL.

The genes are TRBV29-1 and TRBJ2-7, with 7 bases matching TRBD1. Trimming took 5 bases from V and 3 from J; bases not matched to a gene: 7. Germline loops: CDR1 SQVTM, CDR2 ANQGSEA. The CDR3 extends over 13 amino acids. DNA of the CDR3: TGCAGCGTTTCCGACAGGGCCCACTACGAGCAGTACTTC. Translation: CSVSDRAHYEQYF.

This clonotype was seen only a few times. The chain employs TRBV20-1 and TRBJ2-7; D is possibly TRBD2 (5 bases). The ends were cut back, 7 bases at V and 0 bases at J, with 13 bases in the middle. Germline loops: CDR1 DFQATT, CDR2 SNEGSKA (reference sequence). The CDR3 sequence is 13 residues long. In DNA, the CDR3 is TGCAGTGGAGGTACTGGGAGCTCCTACGAGCAGTACTTC. It translates to CSGGTGSSYEQYF.